The next 27 T cell receptor beta chains were all read from a single sample in a study of blood T cell repertoires in COVID-19. Libraries were prepared by immunoSEQ multiplex PCR; TCRdb keeps only in-frame clonotypes and omits some of them. The table records about 300,000 clones, approximately 81% of them present only once. The source material was PBMCs or T cells enriched from blood (not recorded which). These receptors came from a woman aged 45-65 years who had recovered from COVID-19.

This chain joins TRBV2 and TRBJ1-5; weak D call: TRBD1 (6 bases). From germline, CDR1 is SNHLY and CDR2 FYNNEI. The length of the CDR3 is 17 residues. V dropped 6 bases and J dropped 0 bases, with 18 bases sitting between them. CDR3 DNA: TGTGCCAGCAGACAGGGTGGAGGATCTTATAGCAATCAGCCCCAGCATTTT. Its protein is CASRQGGGSYSNQPQHF.

The chain has TRBV2 and TRBJ1-1, with D unclear. Germline assignment: CDR1 SNHLY and CDR2 FYNNEI. The CDR3 contains 14 residues. Deletions cut 3 bases from V and 0 bases from J, with 8 bases between. CDR3 nucleotides: TGTGCCAGCAGTGAGTATCTTATGAACACTGAAGCTTTCTTT. It encodes CASSEYLMNTEAFF.

The gene calls are TRBV6-5 and TRBJ1-2, with 8 bases matching TRBD1. V was clipped by 5 bases and J by 3 bases; unmatched bases: 8. The CDR3 is made up of 15 amino acids. Germline V gives CDR1 MNHEY, CDR2 SVGAGI. The CDR3 loop is CASSTRGQDYYGYTF. In DNA form, the CDR3 reads TGTGCCAGCAGTACCAGGGGACAGGACTACTATGGCTACACCTTC.

The V and J genes are TRBV5-4 and TRBJ1-2, with D hard to call. The CDR3 is 14 amino acids. V lost 4 bases and J lost 2, with 12 bases in between. Germline V gene data show CDR1 as SGHNT and CDR2 as YYREEE (reference sequence). The CDR3 loop reads CASSERMGNYGYTF. The CDR3, as DNA: TGTGCCAGCAGCGAGCGGATGGGGAACTATGGCTACACCTTC.

The chain is built from TRBV11-2 and TRBJ2-3; D is unclear. V was clipped by 3 bases and J by 2 bases, with 9 bases between them. Germline CDR1 SGHAT, CDR2 FQNNGV. This CDR3 comprises 14 residues. The CDR3 spells CASSLFYYTDTQYF. The CDR3 nucleotides read TGTGCCAGCAGCTTGTTTTACTACACAGATACGCAGTATTTT.

The J gene is TRBJ1-1, the V gene TRBV11-2; D remains ambiguous. CDR1 is SGHAT and CDR2 is FQNNGV in the germline V gene. Trimming stripped 2 bases from V and 0 bases from J, with 13 bases between. CDR3 length equals 16 residues. The CDR3 nucleotides read TGTGCCAGCAGCTTACAATCTCAGACTCTGAACACTGAAGCTTTCTTT. This sequence encodes CASSLQSQTLNTEAFF.

The chain links TRBV12-5 to TRBJ2-3; D unresolved. The germline V gene has CDR1 LGHNT and CDR2 FRNRAP. V was clipped by 5 bases and J by 6 bases, with 9 bases between them. The CDR3 runs 12 residues. CDR3 residues: CASGTYFDTQYF. The CDR3 DNA is TGTGCTAGTGGTACCTATTTCGATACGCAGTATTTT.

The chain joins TRBV5-5 to TRBJ1-3, with D unresolved. The V gene's germline CDR1 is SGHKS and CDR2 YYEKEE (reference sequence). The V gene lost 4 bases and the J gene lost 0 bases, with 11 bases spanning the gap. CDR3 length: 15 residues. This CDR3 is CASSIDEDSGNTIYF. CDR3 bases: TGTGCCAGCAGCATTGACGAGGACTCTGGAAACACCATATATTTT.

In this sample, this clone turned up once. The CDR3 protein is CASGLGQGSSEAFF. The DNA for the CDR3 is TGTGCTAGTGGTTTGGGACAGGGTAGTTCTGAAGCTTTCTTT. This rearrangement joins TRBV12-5 to TRBJ1-1; the match to TRBD1 covers 7 bases. The CDR3 runs 14 residues. Per the germline V gene, CDR1 is LGHNT and CDR2 is FRNRAP. V dropped 1 base and J dropped 6; count of bases not matched to a gene: 5.

The CDR3 region is CAISARGDSGNTIYF. For the CDR3, the DNA is TGTGCCATCAGTGCACGGGGGGACTCTGGAAACACCATATATTTT. The chain is built from TRBV10-3 and TRBJ1-3, with D maybe TRBD1 (5 bases). The germline V gene has CDR1 ENHRY and CDR2 SYGVKD. The CDR3 has 15 amino acids. The ends were cut back, 4 bases at V and 0 bases at J, with 10 bases in the middle.

The chain combines TRBV7-2 with TRBJ2-3; 9 bases are a match to TRBD2. With 1 base clipped from V and 8 bases from J, the junction kept 16 bases outside the gene matches. The CDR3 has 18 residues. Germline values: CDR1 SGHTA, CDR2 FQGNSA. The chain's CDR3 is CASSLVGAGGPRSRTQYF. In DNA form, the CDR3 reads TGTGCCAGCAGCTTAGTCGGGGCGGGAGGGCCCCGCTCGCGTACGCAGTATTTT.

The chain joins TRBV2 to TRBJ1-1; 7 bases align to TRBD1. In germline, CDR1 is SNHLY, CDR2 FYNNEI. Trimming cost V 4 bases and J 4 bases; bases outside gene matches: 9. The CDR3 loop spans 15 amino acids. CDR3 in amino acids: CASSAPTGWVTEAFF. Written as DNA, the CDR3 is TGTGCCAGCAGTGCCCCGACAGGGTGGGTCACTGAAGCTTTCTTT.

There are many counts of this clone. This chain uses TRBV7-9 with TRBJ1-2; D gene ambiguous. This CDR3 is built from 14 residues. Germline CDR1 SEHNR, CDR2 FQNEAQ (reference sequence). Trimming cost V 1 base and J 5 bases, with 11 bases left between them. In DNA form, the CDR3 reads TGTGCCAGCAGCTTAGGGTGGTCAGATTATGGCTACACCTTC. Translating gives CASSLGWSDYGYTF.

The rearrangement uses TRBV18 and TRBJ2-5, with 7 nucleotides matching TRBD1. Losses at the gene ends were 6 bases for V and 4 bases for J; bases not matched to a gene: 8. Germline V gene sequence: CDR1 KGHSH, CDR2 LQKENI. The CDR3 spans 14 residues. CDR3 residues: CASSGQGVRETQYF. The CDR3 bases are TGTGCCAGCTCTGGGCAGGGGGTCCGAGAGACCCAGTACTTC.

The chain joins TRBV27 to TRBJ2-6, with TRBD1 matching 8 bases. V lost 5 bases to trimming and J lost 0 bases; unmatched junction nucleotides: 9. Germline V gene sequence: CDR1 MNHEY, CDR2 SMNVEV (reference sequence). The CDR3 runs 18 residues. Written as DNA, the CDR3 is TGTGCCAGCAGTGCCTGGGACAGGTTAAGCTCTGGGGCCAACGTCCTGACTTTC. Translated, it gives CASSAWDRLSSGANVLTF.

The genes are TRBV19 and TRBJ2-1, with 13 bases that match TRBD2. Looked up from germline, CDR1 is LNHDA and CDR2 is SQIVND (reference sequence). The CDR3 extends over 17 amino acids. V shed 11 bases, J shed 4 bases, and the junction held 14 bases outside the gene matches. In DNA form, the CDR3 reads TGTGCCTCAGTAGGGCGGACGGGACTAGCGGGGTACAATGAGCAGTTCTTC. Amino acid sequence: CASVGRTGLAGYNEQFF.

The CDR3 protein is CASSRTGAPNKMFF. CDR3 in DNA: TGTGCCAGCAGCCGGACAGGGGCCCCAAATAAAATGTTTTTT. The chain links TRBV5-4 to TRBJ1-4; TRBD1 aligns across 9 bases. Germline V CDR1 and CDR2: SGHNT, YYREEE (reference sequence). V gave up 4 bases and J gave up 15 bases; unmatched junction bases: 13. The CDR3 covers 14 residues.

The V gene is TRBV6-5, the J gene TRBJ1-5; TRBD1 matches at 8 bases. CDR1 MNHEY and CDR2 SVGAGI come from the germline V gene. Trimming cost V 6 bases and J 4 bases; bases outside gene matches: 8. The CDR3 has 15 residues. The CDR3 here is CASRKDRVGNQPQHF. The CDR3 nucleotides read TGTGCCAGCAGGAAGGACAGGGTTGGGAATCAGCCCCAGCATTTT.

The V gene is TRBV4-1, the J gene TRBJ2-7; 7 nucleotides line up with TRBD1. Germline V CDR1 and CDR2: MGHRA, YSYEKL. This CDR3 spans 15 amino acids. V lost 4 bases, J lost 7 bases, and 13 bases stayed unmatched. CDR3 loop: CASSPEGTAKGEQYF. The CDR3 DNA follows: TGCGCCAGCAGCCCCGAAGGGACAGCAAAGGGGGAGCAGTACTTC.

The rearrangement joins TRBV19 to TRBJ2-5; D might be TRBD2 (5 bases). This CDR3 comprises 13 residues. The germline CDR1 and CDR2 sequences are LNHDA and SQIVND (reference sequence). Deletions cut 6 bases from V and 0 bases from J, with 8 bases between. DNA of the CDR3: TGTGCCAGTAGATCAGCGGACCAAGAGACCCAGTACTTC. Translated, it gives CASRSADQETQYF.

The chain is built from TRBV27 and TRBJ2-7; TRBD1 matches 8 bases. Germline V gives CDR1 MNHEY, CDR2 SMNVEV (reference sequence). With 7 bases clipped from V and 6 bases from J, the junction kept 8 bases outside the gene matches. CDR3 length equals 13 residues. CDR3 in amino acids: CASKTRTGLEQYF. The CDR3 nucleotides are TGTGCCAGCAAAACCAGGACAGGGCTCGAGCAGTACTTC.

This sequence joins TRBV10-3 and TRBJ2-7; D possibly corresponds to TRBD2 (5 bases). Trimming cost V 6 bases and J 4 bases, with 13 bases left between them. The germline gives CDR1 ENHRY, CDR2 SYGVKD. This CDR3 is 13 amino acids long. The chain's CDR3 is CAIRGEVLYEQYF. The CDR3 bases are TGTGCCATCAGGGGAGAAGTATTATACGAGCAGTACTTC.

This clone showed up just a few times. This chain links TRBV28 with TRBJ1-4; no definite D call. This CDR3 is 12 amino acids long. Trimming stripped 6 bases from V and 4 bases from J, with 6 bases between. Germline CDR1 MDHEN, CDR2 SYDVKM. The CDR3 DNA sequence: TGTGCCAGCAGAACAAATAATGAAAAACTGTTTTTT. Protein: CASRTNNEKLFF.

This clone has only one observation. The gene calls are TRBV29-1 and TRBJ2-1; 16 bases are shared with TRBD2. The CDR3 spans 19 residues. With 6 bases clipped from V and 0 bases from J, the junction kept 11 bases outside the gene matches. Germline-derived CDR1 and CDR2 are SQVTM and ANQGSEA. The CDR3, as DNA: TGCAGCGTGGCCGGGACTAGCGGGAGGGCCCGGCTCTCCTACAATGAGCAGTTCTTC. This translates into CSVAGTSGRARLSYNEQFF.

Written as DNA, the CDR3 is TGTGCCAGCAGTTTGGGGACTAGCGGGGGGGACGACTACGAGCAGTACTTC. Translation: CASSLGTSGGDDYEQYF. V usage is TRBV28 and J usage is TRBJ2-7; 16 nucleotides align to TRBD2. J was trimmed by 3 bases and V by 3 bases; bases with no gene match: 5. Germline assignment: CDR1 MDHEN and CDR2 SYDVKM. The CDR3 is 17 residues long.

This sequence joins TRBV15 and TRBJ2-7, with a possible D match to TRBD2 (6 bases). The CDR3 is 15 residues long. Germline V gene sequence: CDR1 LNHNV, CDR2 YYDKDF (reference sequence). Trimming shortened V by 5 bases and J by 7 bases, and 21 bases separated the two germline ends. CDR3 DNA sequence: TGTGCCACCAGCGATCCAGGAGGGCACGTTGGGGAGCAGTACTTC. This sequence encodes CATSDPGGHVGEQYF.

A word on this clone: This specimen includes other DNA sequences encoding the same CDR3. The chain carries TRBV5-1 and TRBJ1-5; possibly TRBD1 for D (5 bases). The CDR3 contains 13 residues. The germline V gene has CDR1 SGHRS and CDR2 YFSETQ. V lost 4 bases to trimming and J lost 4 bases, with 9 bases between them. CDR3 DNA sequence: TGCGCCAGCAGCGCGCAGGGTAATCAGCCCCAGCATTTT. It yields the protein CASSAQGNQPQHF.